The entry that follows covers one T cell receptor (beta chain) sequence. Its antigen remains unknown. This entry comes from a study of T cell responses to AZD1222 COVID-19 vaccine. The assay was immunoSEQ multiplex PCR, and TCRdb's table has in-frame clones only and misses some. The repertoire consists of roughly 150,000 clones, with more than 75% occurring once and the leading ten covering roughly a tenth. Study conclusions and caveats: Mostly white British, mostly female donors; authors suggested clonal diversity may be underestimated. Spike-specific TCRs gained breadth and depth after people received two AZD1222 doses.

Germline CDR1 SGHTA, CDR2 FQGTGA. The CDR3 is 13 residues long. V lost 3 bases to trimming and J lost 5 bases; unmatched junction nucleotides: 1. Recipients boosted at about 4 weeks or about 12 weeks are pooled. This clonotype was sampled from an adult who received the AZD1222 COVID-19 vaccine. The specimen was peripheral blood, collected 28 days after the second AZD1222 dose. This chain connects TRBV7-3 to TRBJ2-1; TRBD1 matches 7 bases. The CDR3 spells CASSLGQNNEQFF. Written as DNA, the CDR3 is TGTGCCAGCAGCTTGGGACAGAACAATGAGCAGTTCTTC.